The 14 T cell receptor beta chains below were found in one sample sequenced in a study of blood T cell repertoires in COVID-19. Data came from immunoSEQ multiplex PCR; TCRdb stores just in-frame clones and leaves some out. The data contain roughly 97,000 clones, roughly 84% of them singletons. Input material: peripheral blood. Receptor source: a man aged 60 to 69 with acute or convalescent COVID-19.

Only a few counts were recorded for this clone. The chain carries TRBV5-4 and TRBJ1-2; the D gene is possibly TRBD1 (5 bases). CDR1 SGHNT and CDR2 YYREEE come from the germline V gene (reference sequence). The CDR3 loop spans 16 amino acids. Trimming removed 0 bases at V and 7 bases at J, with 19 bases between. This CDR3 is CASSLGLAGSLRGYTF. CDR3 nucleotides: TGTGCCAGCAGCTTGGGTTTGGCAGGGTCTCTCCGTGGCTACACCTTC.

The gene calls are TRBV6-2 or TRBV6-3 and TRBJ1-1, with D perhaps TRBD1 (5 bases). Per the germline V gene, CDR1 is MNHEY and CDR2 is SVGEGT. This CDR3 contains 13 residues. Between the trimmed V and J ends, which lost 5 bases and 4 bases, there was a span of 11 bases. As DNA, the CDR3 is TGTGCCAGCAGTCAAAGACAGAGCACTGAAGCTTTCTTT. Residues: CASSQRQSTEAFF.

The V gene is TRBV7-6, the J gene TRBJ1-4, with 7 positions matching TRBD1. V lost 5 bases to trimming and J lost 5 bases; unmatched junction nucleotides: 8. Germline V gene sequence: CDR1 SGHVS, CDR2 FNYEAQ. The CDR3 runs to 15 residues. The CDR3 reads CASSTRTGGNEKLFF. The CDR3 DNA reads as TGTGCCAGCAGCACCCGGACAGGCGGAAATGAAAAACTGTTTTTT.

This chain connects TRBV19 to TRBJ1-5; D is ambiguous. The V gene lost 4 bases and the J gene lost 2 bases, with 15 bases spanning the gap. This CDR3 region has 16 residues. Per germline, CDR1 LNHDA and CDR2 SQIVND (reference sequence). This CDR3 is CASSTDSSGGNQPQHF. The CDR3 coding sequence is TGTGCCAGTAGTACAGACTCGTCCGGGGGCAATCAGCCCCAGCATTTT.

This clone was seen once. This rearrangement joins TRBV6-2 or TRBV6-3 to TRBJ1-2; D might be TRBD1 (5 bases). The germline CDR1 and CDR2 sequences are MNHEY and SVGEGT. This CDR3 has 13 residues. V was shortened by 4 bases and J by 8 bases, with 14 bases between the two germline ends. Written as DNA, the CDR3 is TGTGCCAGCAGTTCCACAGGATTCGAGGGCTACACCTTC. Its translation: CASSSTGFEGYTF.

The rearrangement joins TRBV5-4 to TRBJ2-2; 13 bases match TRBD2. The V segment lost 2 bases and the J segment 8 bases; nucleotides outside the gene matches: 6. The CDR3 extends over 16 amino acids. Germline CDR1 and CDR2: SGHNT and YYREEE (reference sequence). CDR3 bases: TGTGCCAGCAGCTTCGGACTAGCGGGAGTCTTAGGGGAGCTGTTTTTT. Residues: CASSFGLAGVLGELFF.

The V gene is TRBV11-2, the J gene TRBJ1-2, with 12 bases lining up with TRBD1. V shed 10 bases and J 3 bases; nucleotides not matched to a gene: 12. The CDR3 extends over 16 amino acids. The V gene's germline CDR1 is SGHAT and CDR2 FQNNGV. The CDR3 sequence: CATPLSGDRGHYGYTF. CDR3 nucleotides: TGTGCCACCCCTCTGTCCGGGGACAGGGGGCACTATGGCTACACCTTC.

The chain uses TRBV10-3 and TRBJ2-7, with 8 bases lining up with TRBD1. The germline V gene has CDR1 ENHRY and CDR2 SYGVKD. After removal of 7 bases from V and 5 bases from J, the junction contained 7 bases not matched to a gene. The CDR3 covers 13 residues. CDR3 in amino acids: CAIKGQASDEQYF. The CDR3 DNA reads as TGTGCCATCAAGGGACAGGCGAGCGACGAGCAGTACTTC.

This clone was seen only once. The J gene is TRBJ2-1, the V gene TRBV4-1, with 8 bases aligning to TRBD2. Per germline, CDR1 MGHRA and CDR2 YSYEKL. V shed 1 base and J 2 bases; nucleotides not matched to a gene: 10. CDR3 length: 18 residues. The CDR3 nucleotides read TGCGCCAGCAGCCAAGGGGACCCGACTAGCGCAACCTACAATGAGCAGTTCTTC. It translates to CASSQGDPTSATYNEQFF.

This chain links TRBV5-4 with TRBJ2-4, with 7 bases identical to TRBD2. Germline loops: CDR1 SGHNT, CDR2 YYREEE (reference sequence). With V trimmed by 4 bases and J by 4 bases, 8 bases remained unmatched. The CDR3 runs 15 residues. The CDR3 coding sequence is TGTGCCAGCAGCCCAGGAGAGCGGGAAAAAAACATTCAGTACTTC. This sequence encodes CASSPGEREKNIQYF.

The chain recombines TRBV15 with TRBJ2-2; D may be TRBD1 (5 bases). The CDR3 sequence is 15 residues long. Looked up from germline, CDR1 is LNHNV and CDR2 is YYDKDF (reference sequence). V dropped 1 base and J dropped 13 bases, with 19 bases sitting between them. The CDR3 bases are TGTGCCACCAGCAGAGTTGTCCAGACAGCCCCAGGGCTGTTTTTT. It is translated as CATSRVVQTAPGLFF.

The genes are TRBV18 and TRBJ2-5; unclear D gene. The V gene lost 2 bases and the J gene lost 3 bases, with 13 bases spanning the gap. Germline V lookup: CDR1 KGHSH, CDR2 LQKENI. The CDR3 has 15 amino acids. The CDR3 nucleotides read TGTGCCAGCTCACCAAATCACGGGTTGGAAGAGACCCAGTACTTC. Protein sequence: CASSPNHGLEETQYF.

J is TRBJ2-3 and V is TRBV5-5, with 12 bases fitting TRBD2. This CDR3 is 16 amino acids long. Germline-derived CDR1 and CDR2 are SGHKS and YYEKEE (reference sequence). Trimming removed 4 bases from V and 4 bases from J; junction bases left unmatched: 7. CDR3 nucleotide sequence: TGTGCCAGCAGCCCCACTAGCGGGAGGTTATCAGATACGCAGTATTTT. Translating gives CASSPTSGRLSDTQYF. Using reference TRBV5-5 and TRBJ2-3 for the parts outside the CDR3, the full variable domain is DAGVTQSPTHLIKTRGQQVTLRCSPISGHKSVSWYQQVLGQGPQFIFQYYEKEERGRGNFPDRFSARQFPNYSSELNVNALLLGDSALYLCASSPTSGRLSDTQYFGPGTRLTVL.

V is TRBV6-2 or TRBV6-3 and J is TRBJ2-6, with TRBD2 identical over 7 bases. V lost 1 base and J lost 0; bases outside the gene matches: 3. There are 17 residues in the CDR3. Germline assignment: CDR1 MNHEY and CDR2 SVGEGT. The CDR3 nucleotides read TGTGCCAGCAGTTACTGGGCTAGCGGCTCTGGGGCCAACGTCCTGACTTTC. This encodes CASSYWASGSGANVLTF.